The 15 T cell receptor beta chains below were found in one sample sequenced in a study of post-analysis software for immune sequencing data. Findings of the study overall: Five TRBV segments, including TRBV5-6, TRBV5-1 and TRBV20-1, were more frequent in patients than controls.

Which antigens these TCRs recognize remains unknown. Tagging with unique molecular identifiers was a feature of the TCR beta cDNA libraries. TCRdb re-analysed the PCR reads in MiXCR, keeping a single row per CDR3 protein. The sample lists roughly 600,000 distinct CDR3 sequences; about 44% were seen once. Material: blood. All receptors derive from a girl between 5 and 17 years old with multiple sclerosis.

V is TRBV10-3 and J is TRBJ2-5; perhaps TRBD2 as D (7 bases). Germline-derived CDR1 and CDR2 are ENHRY and SYGVKD. The CDR3 is 13 amino acids. Trimming took off 8 bases at V and 2 bases at J, with 12 bases between the two ends. CDR3 residues: CAIGEGDQETQYF. CDR3 bases: TGTGCCATCGGGGAGGGGGATCAAGAGACCCAGTACTTC.

V gene TRBV7-2 combines with J gene TRBJ2-1, with 7 nucleotides matching TRBD1. V lost 5 bases to trimming and J lost 9 bases; unmatched junction nucleotides: 10. CDR1 and CDR2 (germline): SGHTA, FQGNSA. The CDR3 loop spans 14 amino acids. CDR3 amino acids: CASSLGPRDSEQFF. DNA of the CDR3: TGTGCCAGCAGCCTGGGCCCGAGGGACAGTGAGCAGTTCTTC. Full variable domain (outside the CDR3, taken from reference TRBV7-2 and TRBJ2-1): GAGVSQSPSNKVTEKGKDVELRCDPISGHTALYWYRQSLGQGLEFLIYFQGNSAPDKSGLPSDRFSAERTGGSVSTLTIQRTQQEDSAVYLCASSLGPRDSEQFFGPGTRLTVL.

The V call is TRBV27, the J call TRBJ2-7, with 12 nucleotides matching TRBD1. The CDR3 contains 18 residues. Germline trimming cut 5 bases from V and 1 base from J; bases unmatched to any gene: 12. Germline loops: CDR1 MNHEY, CDR2 SMNVEV (reference sequence). The CDR3 loop reads CASSTTGQGAVKSYEQYF. CDR3 coding DNA: TGTGCCAGCAGTACAACGGGACAGGGGGCGGTCAAATCCTACGAGCAGTACTTC.

The rearrangement joins TRBV5-1 to TRBJ2-7; D is possibly TRBD1 or TRBD2 (6 bases each). Germline V lookup: CDR1 SGHRS, CDR2 YFSETQ. The CDR3 consists of 16 residues. Trimming took off 4 bases at V and 0 bases at J, with 17 bases between the two ends. CDR3 region: CASSLRGTPSSYEQYF. The CDR3 DNA sequence: TGCGCCAGCAGCCTACGGGGGACACCCAGCTCCTACGAGCAGTACTTC.

The chain joins TRBV5-1 to TRBJ2-1; 13 bases map to TRBD2. V shed 4 bases and J 4 bases; nucleotides not matched to a gene: 5. There are 16 residues in the CDR3. Germline CDR1 is SGHRS and CDR2 is YFSETQ. The DNA of the CDR3 is TGCGCCAGCAGCGAGGGACTAGCGGGGATTTACAATGAGCAGTTCTTC. Encoded protein: CASSEGLAGIYNEQFF.

A few counts support this clonotype. The J gene is TRBJ2-5, the V gene TRBV7-2; the D is unclear. Per the germline V gene, CDR1 is SGHTA and CDR2 is FQGNSA. V was shortened by 5 bases and J by 4 bases, with 11 bases between the two germline ends. The CDR3 runs 13 residues. In DNA, the CDR3 is TGTGCCAGCAGCCCACGGGCTCGAGAGACCCAGTACTTC. The encoded protein is CASSPRARETQYF.

V gene TRBV11-3 combines with J gene TRBJ2-1, with D possibly being TRBD2 (5 bases). CDR3 length equals 14 residues. Trimming left V 0 bases short and J 6 bases short, with 9 bases between. Germline V lookup: CDR1 SGHNT, CDR2 YENEEA. CDR3 bases: TGTGCCAGCAGCTTAGATCCTACTAGCAATGAGCAGTTCTTC. Translating gives CASSLDPTSNEQFF.

This clonotype appeared a few times. The rearrangement uses TRBV12-3 or TRBV12-4 and TRBJ2-7; 7 positions agree with TRBD1. This CDR3 has 14 amino acids. V lost 6 bases, J lost 2 bases, and 7 bases stayed unmatched. The CDR3 coding sequence is TGTGCCAGCAGCCGCAGGGGGAACACCTACGAGCAGTACTTC. This translates into CASSRRGNTYEQYF.

This clonotype was seen only a few times. The V call is TRBV25-1, the J call TRBJ2-4; 8 bases align to TRBD1. The end of the DNA fits TRBJ2-7 better, so the J call may be wrong. Per germline, CDR1 MGHDK and CDR2 SYGVNS. The CDR3 loop spans 14 amino acids. CDR3 nucleotide sequence: TGTGCCAGCACCACAGGGGGGAATTTCAACGAGCAGTACTTC. The encoded protein is CASTTGGNFNEQYF.

This clonotype was observed a few times. This rearrangement joins TRBV11-2 to TRBJ2-4, with D maybe TRBD2 (6 bases). The end of the DNA is better explained by TRBJ2-7, so the J call may be wrong. This CDR3 spans 13 amino acids. The V gene's germline CDR1 is SGHAT and CDR2 FQNNGV. The CDR3 spells CASSAEAGYEQYF. The CDR3 DNA reads as TGTGCCAGCAGCGCCGAGGCGGGATACGAGCAGTACTTC.

This chain links TRBV20-1 with TRBJ2-5, with D perhaps assigned TRBD1 or TRBD2 (5 bases each). The end of the DNA is better explained by TRBJ2-7, so the J call may be wrong. The CDR3 has 14 amino acids. From germline, CDR1 is DFQATT and CDR2 SNEGSKA (reference sequence). CDR3 region: CSAREAGRTHEQYF. For the CDR3, the DNA is TGCAGTGCTAGAGAGGCAGGGAGAACCCACGAGCAGTACTTC.

In DNA form, the CDR3 reads TGTGCCAGCAGCTTTCAGGGGGCAGAAAAACTGTTTTTT. As protein: CASSFQGAEKLFF. The V call is TRBV7-2, the J call TRBJ1-4; 8 positions agree with TRBD1. V dropped 3 bases and J dropped 8; count of bases not matched to a gene: 2. Germline V gene data show CDR1 as SGHTA and CDR2 as FQGNSA. The CDR3 has 13 residues.

J is TRBJ2-3 and V is TRBV7-6, with 8 bases aligning to TRBD2. In germline, CDR1 is SGHVS, CDR2 FNYEAQ. V was clipped by 5 bases and J by 0 bases; unmatched bases: 7. The CDR3 length is 16 residues. CDR3 in amino acids: CASSLSSGLSTDTQYF. For the CDR3, the DNA is TGTGCCAGCAGCCTATCTAGCGGGCTTAGCACAGATACGCAGTATTTT.

This chain connects TRBV3-1 to TRBJ2-1; D is ambiguous. The CDR3 length is 13 residues. V lost 2 bases and J 7 bases, leaving 9 bases between the germline ends. Germline values: CDR1 LGHDT, CDR2 YNNKEL (reference sequence). In DNA form, the CDR3 reads TGTGCCAGCAGCCAACCTCTAGAGAATGAGCAGTTCTTC. It encodes CASSQPLENEQFF.

The chain carries TRBV5-1 and TRBJ1-1; D uncertain. Between the trimmed V and J ends, which lost 0 bases and 2 bases, there was a span of 14 bases. The CDR3 covers 16 residues. Looked up from germline, CDR1 is SGHRS and CDR2 is YFSETQ. The CDR3 sequence: CASSLEGPNRNTEAFF. The DNA for the CDR3 is TGCGCCAGCAGCTTGGAGGGCCCCAATCGAAACACTGAAGCTTTCTTT.